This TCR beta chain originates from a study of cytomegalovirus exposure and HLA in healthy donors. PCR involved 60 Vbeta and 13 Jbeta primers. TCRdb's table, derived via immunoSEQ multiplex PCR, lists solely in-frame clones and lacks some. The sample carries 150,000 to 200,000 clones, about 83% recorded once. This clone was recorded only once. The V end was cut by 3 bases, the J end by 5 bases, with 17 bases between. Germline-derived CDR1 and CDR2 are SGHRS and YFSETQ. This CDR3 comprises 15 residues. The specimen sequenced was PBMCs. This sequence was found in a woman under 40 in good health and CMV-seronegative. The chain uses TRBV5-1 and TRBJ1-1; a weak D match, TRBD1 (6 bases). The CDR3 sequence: CASSYPGTPDTEAFF. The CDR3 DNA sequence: TGCGCCAGCAGCTATCCGGGGACACCTGATACTGAAGCTTTCTTT.